This TCR beta chain was captured by sequencing in a study of blood T cells in healthy people across ages. Study-wide results and limits: CMV status of donors was unknown, possibly confounding expanded clonotype changes. No conclusive comparison of naive versus antigen-experienced cells was possible with unsorted PBMCs. Greater diversity and more naive CD4+ cells were seen in long-lived donors than in aged donors.

Next came a second PCR, run for about 7 to 11 cycles, which used a sample-barcoded 5' primer along with a J-beta primer mix. TCRdb independently ran MiXCR on the 5' RACE reads; one entry per CDR3 protein. The data show roughly 1,700,000 distinct CDR3 sequences, over 25% seen once. This clonotype has only a few counts. The antigen remains undetermined. The receptor was isolated from a woman aged 25 to 39 in good health. Sequencing input: blood.

The CDR3 nucleotides are TGTGCCAGCAGTCCTCTACAGAGACAGGGGGCTCGTTACGAGCAGTACTTC. Translated: CASSPLQRQGARYEQYF. The gene calls are TRBV6-1 and TRBJ2-7, with 10 bases matching TRBD1. The germline gives CDR1 MNHNS, CDR2 SASEGT. V trimming: 5 bases; J trimming: 4 bases; junction bases outside the gene matches: 14. The CDR3 has 17 residues.